The rows below give T cell receptor beta chains drawn from one sample of a study of identical twins. Each CDR3 protein gets one entry after TCRdb re-called the 5' RACE reads with MiXCR. The repertoire has 400,000 to 500,000 distinct CDR3 sequences, approximately 17% of them found once; the top ten carry around 12%. The sequenced material came from naive T cells sorted from blood. These receptors originate from a middle-aged man in good health. Both conserved end residues are part of each CDR3. The order of the fields is clone size, V gene, J gene, D gene, CDR3 DNA, CDR3 protein. D genes are given only for firm matches. The listing skips clone size in some rows; elsewhere it reads once, few, many or a size class.

>many|TRBV28|TRBJ2-3|-
TGTGCCAGCAGTTTGGGCCCTCAGAGGGGGGGTCCACAGACGTCCACAGATACGCAGTATTTT
CASSLGPQRGGPQTSTDTQYF
>many|TRBV27|TRBJ1-6|TRBD1
TGTGCCAGCAGTTTAGGGACAGGCCAAAATTCACCCCTCCACTTT
CASSLGTGQNSPLHF
>few|TRBV6-2/TRBV6-3|TRBJ2-5|TRBD1
TGTGCCAGCAGTTACACCCGGGGACAGCTCCAAGAGACCCAGTACTTC
CASSYTRGQLQETQYF
>few|TRBV20-1|TRBJ2-2|TRBD1
TGCAGTGCTTACTCTCCGGGACAGGGGACCGGGGAGCTGTTTTTT
CSAYSPGQGTGELFF
>few|TRBV15|TRBJ1-2|-
TGTGCCACCAGCAGAGACAGGGAAGGCTACACCTTC
CATSRDREGYTF
>many|TRBV20-1|TRBJ1-3|-
TGCAGTGCTGGGGGGGGACTCAACTCTGGAAACACCATATATTTT
CSAGGGLNSGNTIYF
>-|TRBV27|TRBJ2-2|-
TGTGCCAGCAGTTTACGAAAGGGACACACCGGGGAGCTGTTTTTT
CASSLRKGHTGELFF
>few|TRBV27|TRBJ2-7|TRBD2
TGTGCCAGCGGTTCTAGCGGGAGGGTCCACGAGCAGTACTTC
CASGSSGRVHEQYF
>many|TRBV7-9|TRBJ1-6|TRBD1
TGTGCCAGCAGACTCGAACAGGGGGCACCCCTCCACTTT
CASRLEQGAPLHF
>many|TRBV5-1|TRBJ2-4|-
TGCGCCAGCAGCTTGGCCACCAACAGGGCCTTGGCCAAAAACATTCAGTACTTC
CASSLATNRALAKNIQYF
>-|TRBV21-1|TRBJ2-5|-
TGTGCCAGCAGCCCCTTTTGCGAGACGCAAGAGACCCAGTACTTC
CASSPFCETQETQYF
>many|TRBV20-1|TRBJ2-5|TRBD2
TGCAGTGCCCTGGGACTAGCGGTTTCGACCCAGTACTTC
CSALGLAVSTQYF
>-|TRBV20-1|TRBJ2-3|TRBD2
TGCAGTGCTAGAGAGGGACTAGCTTTCAGTGGTACGCAGTATTTT
CSAREGLAFSGTQYF
>few|TRBV6-2/TRBV6-3|TRBJ1-2|-
TGTGCCAGCAGTACCCGATGGGGGGCAGACTATGGCTACACCTTC
CASSTRWGADYGYTF
>many|TRBV4-2|TRBJ2-7|TRBD1
TGTGCCAGCAGCCATGTGTCCGGGACAGGGGCGTCGTACGAGCAGTACTTC
CASSHVSGTGASYEQYF
>-|TRBV19|TRBJ2-1|TRBD2
TGTGCCAGTAGTTCATCTAGCGGGGGGATCTACAATGAGCAGTTCTTC
CASSSSSGGIYNEQFF
>many|TRBV29-1|TRBJ1-3|-
TGCAGCGCCGACGGGCCCGGAAACACCATATATTTT
CSADGPGNTIYF
>-|TRBV5-1|TRBJ1-4|TRBD1
TGCGCCAGCAGCTCGACAGGGATAGATGAAAAACTGTTTTTT
CASSSTGIDEKLFF
>many|TRBV7-2|TRBJ2-7|-
TGTGCCAGCAGCGCAATCCCCTACGAGCAGTACTTC
CASSAIPYEQYF
>-|TRBV4-3|TRBJ2-3|TRBD2
TGCGCCAGCAGCCAAGTGGGGGGGGGCACAGATACGCAGTATTTT
CASSQVGGGTDTQYF
>many|TRBV7-9|TRBJ1-1|TRBD1
TGTGCCAGCAGCTTGGAAGGACAGGGGCGGTTGGCTGAAGCTTTCTTT
CASSLEGQGRLAEAFF
>few|TRBV7-8|TRBJ2-3|TRBD1
TGTGCCAGCAGCACCCGACAGGGACGGGCAGATACGCAGTATTTT
CASSTRQGRADTQYF
>-|TRBV4-3|TRBJ2-2|TRBD1
TGCGCCAGCAGCCAAGGCGGAGGACAGGGAATTTTCGCCGGGGAGCTGTTTTTT
CASSQGGGQGIFAGELFF
>many|TRBV4-1|TRBJ2-2|TRBD2
TGCGCCAGCAGAGTCGCGGGGGGTATAACCGGGGAGCTGTTTTTT
CASRVAGGITGELFF
>-|TRBV3-1|TRBJ2-7|-
TGTGCCAGCAGCCAGTCAGATTACGAGCAGTACTTC
CASSQSDYEQYF
>-|TRBV2|TRBJ2-3|TRBD2
TGTGCCAGCAGTGTGTTCCTAGCGGAGAATACGCAGTATTTT
CASSVFLAENTQYF
>-|TRBV6-2/TRBV6-3|TRBJ2-7|-
TGTGCCAGCAACATCGGAGGTTTTTGGAGCTCCTACGAGCAGTACTTC
CASNIGGFWSSYEQYF
>-|TRBV7-9|TRBJ2-3|TRBD2
TGTGCCAGCAGCCCCCTACTAGCGGGGCACACAGATACGCAGTATTTT
CASSPLLAGHTDTQYF
>few|TRBV10-3|TRBJ1-4|TRBD1
TGTGCCATCAGTTCGACAGGGATTAATGAAAAACTGTTTTTT
CAISSTGINEKLFF
>few|TRBV28|TRBJ2-1|-
TGTGCCAGCAGTTTTCGGAATTGGGATGAGCAGTTCTTC
CASSFRNWDEQFF
>-|TRBV28|TRBJ2-2|-
TGTGCCAGCATGGGCCTTAGCGGACCGAACACCGGGGAGCTGTTTTTT
CASMGLSGPNTGELFF
>-|TRBV6-4|TRBJ2-2|-
TGTGCCAGCAGTACGGGACCGATTCTGCTGGGGCCGCGTAACACCGGGGAGCTGTTTTTT
CASSTGPILLGPRNTGELFF
>many|TRBV20-1|TRBJ1-1|TRBD1
TGCAGCGCCCAAAGTGCCCGGACAGGGGGCCCGAACACTGAAGCTTTCTTT
CSAQSARTGGPNTEAFF
>few|TRBV6-5|TRBJ1-2|-
TGTGCCAGCAGTAATCAACTATATGGCTACACCTTC
CASSNQLYGYTF
>-|TRBV6-6|TRBJ2-7|-
TGTGCCAGCAGTTACTCTTCTGACGAGCAGTACTTC
CASSYSSDEQYF
>few|TRBV20-1|TRBJ1-2|-
TGCAGTGCTGGCGGGGCCCTCTATGGCTACACCTTC
CSAGGALYGYTF
>few|TRBV20-1|TRBJ2-3|-
TGCAGTGCTAGAGAAACCGCGAGAGATACGCAGTATTTT
CSARETARDTQYF
>many|TRBV27|TRBJ1-6|-
TGTGCCAGCAGATATGGGTATGGCACCTATAATTCACCCCTCCACTTT
CASRYGYGTYNSPLHF
>few|TRBV10-3|TRBJ2-5|-
TGTGCCATCAGTGAGGGAGACAGAGGGGGTGGGGAGACCCAGTACTTC
CAISEGDRGGGETQYF
>few|TRBV21-1|TRBJ2-2|-
-
CASRTVWGPGSCFF
>few|TRBV19|TRBJ2-2|-
TGTGCCAGTAGTATAGTGGTTACGAACACCGGGGAGCTGTTTTTT
CASSIVVTNTGELFF
>-|TRBV12-3/TRBV12-4|TRBJ2-3|-
TGTGCCAGCAGTCCGAATCTTCCCCCAGATACGCAGTATTTT
CASSPNLPPDTQYF
>once|TRBV27|TRBJ2-1|TRBD2
TGTGCCAGCAGCTTGGGCCTGGGCGGGGGGGCCCATGAGCAGTTCTTC
CASSLGLGGGAHEQFF
>many|TRBV29-1|TRBJ1-2|TRBD1
TGCAGCGTTGGACAGGGCGCTAACTATGGCTACACCTTC
CSVGQGANYGYTF
>few|TRBV12-3/TRBV12-4|TRBJ1-1|-
TGTGCCAGCAGTCTCGGGAAGTTTACTGAAGCTTTCTTT
CASSLGKFTEAFF
>-|TRBV12-3/TRBV12-4|TRBJ2-1|-
TGTGCCAGCAGTTTTAACAGCGAAGGTCGGCAGTTCTTC
CASSFNSEGRQFF
>once|TRBV4-3|TRBJ1-4|TRBD1
TGCGCCAGCAGCCGACAGACAGGGTCAGATGAAAAACTGTTTTTT
CASSRQTGSDEKLFF
>many|TRBV20-1|TRBJ2-3|-
TGCAGTGCTACGACCGGTACAGATACGCAGTATTTT
CSATTGTDTQYF
>many|TRBV20-1|TRBJ2-1|TRBD2
TGCAGTGCTAGAGCGACGACTAGCGGGAACTTAACCTTC
CSARATTSGNLTF
>many|TRBV28|TRBJ2-2|-
TGTGCCAGCAGGCCGCCCGACTATAACACCGGGGAGCTGTTTTTT
CASRPPDYNTGELFF
>few|TRBV5-8|TRBJ2-3|TRBD2
TGTGCCAGCAGCTTCCAGCCCACGGGACTAGCCCCAGATACGCAGTATTTT
CASSFQPTGLAPDTQYF